A single sample is the source of the 15 T cell receptor beta chains below, sequenced in a study of T cell responses to AZD1222 COVID-19 vaccine. This table comes from immunoSEQ multiplex PCR, and its TCRdb copy is limited to in-frame clones, with some not included. The data hold some 130,000 clones, with 88% observed a single time. The sequenced sample was peripheral blood, obtained 28 days after the second AZD1222 dose. These receptor sequences come from an adult who received the AZD1222 COVID-19 vaccine.

The chain couples TRBV5-4 to TRBJ1-2; D is unclear. Trimming shortened V by 0 bases and J by 6 bases, and 12 bases separated the two germline ends. Germline values: CDR1 SGHNT, CDR2 YYREEE (reference sequence). This CDR3 comprises 14 residues. The CDR3 sequence is CASSLAMGSDGYTF. CDR3 in DNA: TGTGCCAGCAGCTTGGCCATGGGTAGTGATGGCTACACCTTC.

The gene calls are TRBV7-2 and TRBJ1-6; unclear D gene. Per the germline V gene, CDR1 is SGHTA and CDR2 is FQGNSA. The CDR3 length is 15 residues. V was pared by 1 base and J by 7 bases, with 11 bases between. The CDR3, as DNA: TGTGCCAGCAGCTTAGGTACGGGGAGGAATTCACCCCTCCACTTT. It yields the protein CASSLGTGRNSPLHF.

This clone appeared a single time. This chain uses TRBV6-2 or TRBV6-3 with TRBJ1-5; the match to TRBD1 covers 7 bases. The CDR3 totals 13 residues. The junction had 10 bases not matched to a gene; V was cut back by 6 bases and J by 11 bases. CDR1 MNHEY and CDR2 SVGEGT come from the germline V gene. The CDR3 nucleotides are TGTGCCAGCAGCTCGACAGGGATCGCGTCCCAGCATTTT. Translated: CASSSTGIASQHF.

V is TRBV24-1 and J is TRBJ2-1; 14 bases are a match to TRBD2. The CDR3 is 20 residues long. Trimming took 2 bases from V and 2 from J; bases not matched to a gene: 10. Germline V gives CDR1 KGHDR, CDR2 SFDVKD. CDR3 sequence (DNA): TGTGCCACCAGTGATTCGCGGGGCGGGACTAGCGGGAGACCCTACAATGAGCAGTTCTTC. This gives the protein CATSDSRGGTSGRPYNEQFF.

The chain joins TRBV4-1 to TRBJ1-2, with a weak D call TRBD1 (5 bases). This CDR3 region has 15 residues. CDR1 is MGHRA, CDR2 YSYEKL, per germline. The V and J ends lost 3 bases and 8 bases respectively, with 19 bases between them. The CDR3 DNA reads TGCGCCAGCAGCCAGCGCCAATCGGGGCAGCCAGGCTACACCTTC. This encodes CASSQRQSGQPGYTF.

The table lists this clone with a count of one. The V and J genes are TRBV19 and TRBJ1-6; 8 bases are shared with TRBD1. Germline V gene lookup returns CDR1 LNHDA and CDR2 SQIVND (reference sequence). Trimming at V came to 5 bases and at J to 8 bases, leaving 5 bases not matched to a gene. The CDR3 length is 14 residues. This CDR3 is CASSPSGGHSPLHF. The CDR3 DNA follows: TGTGCCAGTAGTCCCTCAGGGGGCCATTCACCCCTCCACTTT. Drawing the rest from reference TRBV19 and TRBJ1-6, the complete variable domain is DGGITQSPKYLFRKEGQNVTLSCEQNLNHDAMYWYRQDPGQGLRLIYYSQIVNDFQKGDIAEGYSVSREKKESFPLTVTSAQKNPTAFYLCASSPSGGHSPLHFGNGTRLTVT.

The gene calls are TRBV5-1 and TRBJ1-1; D uncertain. Trimming removed 2 bases at V and 7 bases at J, with 15 bases between. CDR1 and CDR2 from the germline V gene are SGHRS and YFSETQ. There are 14 residues in the CDR3. CDR3 region: CASSLLKEGGEAFF. The DNA for the CDR3 is TGCGCCAGCAGCTTATTGAAGGAGGGAGGTGAAGCTTTCTTT.

The chain couples TRBV19 to TRBJ1-2; 10 bases align to TRBD1. The CDR3 has 15 amino acids. Germline V gene data show CDR1 as LNHDA and CDR2 as SQIVND (reference sequence). V shed 4 bases and J 4 bases; nucleotides not matched to a gene: 6. CDR3 in DNA: TGTGCCAGTAGTACCGGGACAGGGGCTTTCTATGGCTACACCTTC. It codes for CASSTGTGAFYGYTF.

This chain links TRBV6-6 with TRBJ1-6; 8 positions match TRBD1. V was clipped by 5 bases and J by 0 bases; unmatched bases: 3. Germline assignment: CDR1 MNHNY and CDR2 SVGAGI (reference sequence). The CDR3 is 16 amino acids. The CDR3 is CASSRQGSSYNSPLHF. The CDR3 nucleotides are TGTGCCAGCAGTCGACAGGGGAGCTCCTATAATTCACCCCTCCACTTT.

The chain has TRBV18 and TRBJ2-7, with 7 bases identical to TRBD1. V trimming: 2 bases; J trimming: 2 bases; junction bases outside the gene matches: 12. Germline V lookup: CDR1 KGHSH, CDR2 LQKENI. The CDR3 loop spans 17 amino acids. CDR3 nucleotide sequence: TGTGCCAGCTCACCAGGGGGCGCAGGGGGTATGACCTACGAGCAGTACTTC. Its translation: CASSPGGAGGMTYEQYF.

This rearrangement joins TRBV7-9 to TRBJ1-4; D is undetermined. The germline V and J ends were trimmed by 1 base and 5 bases, with 8 bases remaining between them. Germline assignment: CDR1 SEHNR and CDR2 FQNEAQ (reference sequence). CDR3 length: 14 residues. The CDR3 reads CASSLVGRNEKLFF. The CDR3 nucleotides read TGTGCCAGCAGCTTAGTCGGACGAAATGAAAAACTGTTTTTT.

The chain employs TRBV6-5 and TRBJ1-2; the D gene is possibly TRBD1 (5 bases). Trimming cost V 4 bases and J 0 bases, with 12 bases left between them. The CDR3 is 15 amino acids. Germline values: CDR1 MNHEY, CDR2 SVGAGI. CDR3 region: CASSLGVSANYGYTF. The CDR3, as DNA: TGTGCCAGCAGTTTGGGGGTCTCTGCTAACTATGGCTACACCTTC.

This chain links TRBV20-1 with TRBJ2-5, with 8 bases identical to TRBD1. The CDR3 loop spans 11 amino acids. Germline V CDR1 and CDR2: DFQATT, SNEGSKA (reference sequence). The CDR3 reads CSGGRGETQYF. CDR3 DNA sequence: TGCTCAGGGGGCAGGGGGGAGACCCAGTACTTC.

The gene calls are TRBV12-5 and TRBJ1-5, with D maybe TRBD1 (6 bases). Trimming shortened V by 0 bases and J by 4 bases, and 19 bases separated the two germline ends. This CDR3 is built from 18 residues. Germline CDR1 is LGHNT and CDR2 is FRNRAP. The CDR3 DNA reads TGTGCTAGTGGTTTGGTACTAGGACAGCACCTTTTTAATCAGCCCCAGCATTTT. It translates to CASGLVLGQHLFNQPQHF. Complete variable domain (other parts from reference TRBV12-5 and TRBJ1-5): DARVTQTPRHKVTEMGQEVTMRCQPILGHNTVFWYRQTMMQGLELLAYFRNRAPLDDSGMPKDRFSAEMPDATLATLKIQPSEPRDSAVYFCASGLVLGQHLFNQPQHFGDGTRLSIL.

This sequence joins TRBV11-2 and TRBJ1-1; 7 bases map to TRBD1. The CDR3 extends over 13 amino acids. Per the germline V gene, CDR1 is SGHAT and CDR2 is FQNNGV. V dropped 5 bases and J dropped 7; count of bases not matched to a gene: 7. The CDR3 DNA sequence: TGTGCCAGCAGCGAGGACAGGAGACGTGAAGCTTTCTTT. Residues: CASSEDRRREAFF.